A selection of T cell receptor beta chains follows, all from one sample in a study of shared clonotypes between healthy human individuals. Some clones are missing from TCRdb's copy, which holds only in-frame ones; the method was immunoSEQ multiplex PCR. The sample lists over 2 million clones; around 93% were seen once. Sequenced: naive CD4+ T cells from PBMCs. All receptors derive from a man aged 18 to 35 in good health. Some clones in this sample may be carry-over from other donors' samples. CDR3s include the opening cysteine and the closing phenylalanine or tryptophan. Each record gives: clone size, D gene, V gene, J gene, CDR3 DNA, CDR3 protein. D genes are given only for firm matches. Clone size is shown for a subset of rows, as once, few, many or a class of expanded clone.

size: NA; D: NA; V: TRBV21-1; J: TRBJ2-2; DNA: TGTGCCAGCAGCTTACTAGCGGGAAGGGTAACCGGGGAGCTGTTTTTT; CDR3: CASSLLAGRVTGELFF
size: NA; D: TRBD1; V: TRBV28; J: TRBJ1-4; DNA: TGTGCCAGCAGTTTCCTGACAGGGGGCCACGAAAAACTGTTTTTT; CDR3: CASSFLTGGHEKLFF
size: NA; D: TRBD1; V: TRBV5-4; J: TRBJ1-2; DNA: TGTGCCAGCAGCCGGGAGGGGGCCAGAGACTATGGCTACACCTTC; CDR3: CASSREGARDYGYTF
size: NA; D: NA; V: TRBV7-3; J: TRBJ1-4; DNA: TGTGCCAGCAGCGTCCCGTTAGAGGGTGAAAAACTGTTTTTT; CDR3: CASSVPLEGEKLFF
size: NA; D: NA; V: TRBV5-1; J: TRBJ2-1; DNA: TGCGCCAGCAGCTTGGCAGCGGAGAGCTACAATGAGCAGTTCTTC; CDR3: CASSLAAESYNEQFF
size: NA; D: NA; V: TRBV5-1; J: TRBJ2-7; DNA: TGCGCCAGCAGCGACCTCGCGCAGGCCGGCGAGCAGTACTTC; CDR3: CASSDLAQAGEQYF
size: NA; D: NA; V: TRBV27; J: TRBJ1-2; DNA: TGTGCCAGCAGTTTAAGGTCATACCCGTCCGAAGCTAACTATGGCTACACCTTC; CDR3: CASSLRSYPSEANYGYTF
size: NA; D: TRBD2; V: TRBV5-1; J: TRBJ2-3; DNA: TGCGCCAGCAACTATGTAGCGGGAGTTCCCGGCGATACGCAGTATTTT; CDR3: CASNYVAGVPGDTQYF
size: NA; D: NA; V: TRBV30; J: TRBJ1-3; DNA: TGTGCCTGGAGTGTAAACTCTGGAAACACCATATATTTT; CDR3: CAWSVNSGNTIYF
size: NA; D: NA; V: TRBV7-2; J: TRBJ2-3; DNA: TGTGCCAGCAGCTCTGTGAGGGATACGCAGTATTTT; CDR3: CASSSVRDTQYF
size: NA; D: TRBD1; V: TRBV6-1; J: TRBJ2-7; DNA: TGTGCCAGCTCCGGGACAGCGACCTACGAGCAGTACTTC; CDR3: CASSGTATYEQYF
size: NA; D: TRBD2; V: TRBV19; J: TRBJ2-5; DNA: TGTGCCAGTAGTGCCAATCTAGCGGGGGAAGAGACCCAGTACTTC; CDR3: CASSANLAGEETQYF
size: NA; D: NA; V: TRBV7-2; J: TRBJ2-1; DNA: TGTGCCAGCAGTTACAATGAGCAGTTCTTC; CDR3: CASSYNEQFF
size: NA; D: NA; V: TRBV6-5; J: TRBJ2-7; DNA: TGTGCCAGCAGTTCCGGCCGGGCGGGGTACGAGCAGTACTTC; CDR3: CASSSGRAGYEQYF
size: NA; D: NA; V: TRBV7-8; J: TRBJ2-5; DNA: TGTGCCGCCAGGGGCAGGGCTAAAGAGACCCAGTACTTC; CDR3: CAARGRAKETQYF
size: once; D: NA; V: TRBV5-4; J: TRBJ2-2; DNA: TGTGCCAGCAGCAGAGACAGATCCGGGGAGCTGTTTTTT; CDR3: CASSRDRSGELFF
size: once; D: TRBD2; V: TRBV2; J: TRBJ2-1; DNA: TGTGCCAGCAGTACGGGACTAGCGGGACACAATGAGCAGTTCTTC; CDR3: CASSTGLAGHNEQFF
size: once; D: NA; V: TRBV10-3; J: TRBJ2-3; DNA: TGTGCCATCAGTGATGCGGCGAGCACAGATACGCAGTATTTT; CDR3: CAISDAASTDTQYF
size: NA; D: NA; V: TRBV2; J: TRBJ2-7; DNA: TGTGCCAGCAGTGAACCCAGATTCCTCTACGAGCAGTACTTC; CDR3: CASSEPRFLYEQYF
size: NA; D: TRBD1; V: TRBV4-2; J: TRBJ1-5; DNA: TGTGCCAGCAGCCAAACCTCAAACACAGGGGAACGGCAGCCCCAGCATTTT; CDR3: CASSQTSNTGERQPQHF
size: NA; D: TRBD1; V: TRBV28; J: TRBJ1-3; DNA: TGTGCCAGCAGTTCGACAAGACAGGGAGGAAACACCATATATTTT; CDR3: CASSSTRQGGNTIYF
size: NA; D: NA; V: TRBV5-4; J: TRBJ2-2; DNA: TGTGCCAGCAGAGCCGGGACTGGGAGCACCGGGGAGCTGTTTTTT; CDR3: CASRAGTGSTGELFF
size: NA; D: TRBD1; V: TRBV28; J: TRBJ1-1; DNA: TGTGCCAGCAGCCGACCGGGACAGAGCTTTGAAGCTTTCTTT; CDR3: CASSRPGQSFEAFF
size: NA; D: NA; V: TRBV18; J: TRBJ2-7; DNA: TGTGCCAGCTCACCGCTGCAGGGCGGGTCCGACGAGCAGTACTTC; CDR3: CASSPLQGGSDEQYF
size: NA; D: NA; V: TRBV15; J: TRBJ1-5; DNA: TGTGCCACCAGCAGTGGTGATCAGCCCCAGCATTTT; CDR3: CATSSGDQPQHF